The 31 T cell receptor beta chains in this list originate from one sample, sequenced in a study of Ad26.COV2.S vaccination and SARS-CoV-2 variants (TCRdb year 2021). Receptor amplification or capture employed the immunoSEQ multiplex PCR assay. Sourced from immuneACCESS, this table was stored by TCRdb with only in-frame sequences that have V and J called. A share of the clones is absent; for the studies checked, an unresolved V gene accounts for under half, and the remainder has no known explanation. The sample yields about 390,000 clones; around 85% were counted once. The biggest ten clones account for roughly 3.5% of the sample. The treatment or condition label, as the study defines it: some 20 received Ad26.COV2.S at low or high dose, single or two shots; about 5 received placebo; per-sample allocation not given. Repertoires of vaccine and placebo recipients were sequenced from samples collected on day 63 after the first injection.

The starting material was peripheral blood, obtained in a trial of Ad26.COV2.S vaccine versus placebo. These receptor sequences come from a person between 18 and 59 years old who received the Ad26.COV2.S COVID-19 vaccine or a placebo.

The V call is TRBV11-2, the J call TRBJ1-2; D gene unclear. The CDR3 runs 14 residues. Trimming removed 2 bases at V and 0 bases at J, with 7 bases between. The V gene's germline CDR1 is SGHAT and CDR2 FQNNGV. The CDR3 nucleotides read TGTGCCAGCAGCTTATCCGGATCTAACTATGGCTACACCTTC. It specifies CASSLSGSNYGYTF.

This clone was observed a few times. The chain links TRBV2 to TRBJ2-1, with 9 bases matching TRBD2. CDR3 length equals 12 residues. V lost 8 bases to trimming and J lost 14 bases; unmatched junction nucleotides: 10. Germline V lookup: CDR1 SNHLY, CDR2 FYNNEI. In DNA form, the CDR3 reads TGTGCCAGCGGGTCTAGCGGGGACGAGGAGTTCTTC. Translation: CASGSSGDEEFF.

This clone was detected once. V and J are TRBV5-1 and TRBJ2-3; no clear D gene. V lost 4 bases and J lost 0, with 12 bases in between. Germline CDR1 is SGHRS and CDR2 is YFSETQ. This CDR3 has 15 amino acids. This chain's CDR3 is CASSPTWGSTDTQYF. Written as DNA, the CDR3 is TGCGCCAGCAGCCCGACATGGGGTAGCACAGATACGCAGTATTTT.

The chain links TRBV7-9 to TRBJ2-3, with D maybe TRBD2 (5 bases). CDR3 length equals 15 residues. Germline values: CDR1 SEHNR, CDR2 FQNEAQ (reference sequence). Trimming cost V 0 bases and J 0 bases, with 7 bases left between them. The CDR3 nucleotides read TGTGCCAGCAGCTTAGCTAGGACTAGCACAGATACGCAGTATTTT. It encodes CASSLARTSTDTQYF.

This clone turned up a few times. The rearrangement links TRBV11-3 to TRBJ1-1; D not resolved. The CDR3 spans 13 residues. Trimming pared 5 bases from V and 2 bases from J, leaving 9 bases between. Germline V gene sequence: CDR1 SGHNT, CDR2 YENEEA. CDR3 loop: CASSREANTEAFF. The CDR3 DNA reads TGTGCCAGCAGCCGAGAGGCTAACACTGAAGCTTTCTTT.

This clone has only a few counts. The chain uses TRBV10-3 and TRBJ1-5; D unclear. V was shortened by 0 bases and J by 2 bases, with 17 bases between the two germline ends. Germline lookup yields CDR1 ENHRY and CDR2 SYGVKD. The CDR3 is 18 residues long. The CDR3 nucleotides are TGTGCCATCAGTGAGTCCTTCGGGAACCTCGATGGCAATCAGCCCCAGCATTTT. Translation: CAISESFGNLDGNQPQHF.

This clone was seen a handful of times. The chain has TRBV27 and TRBJ1-2; TRBD1 is a possible D gene (6 bases). CDR3 length: 13 residues. CDR1 MNHEY and CDR2 SMNVEV come from the germline V gene (reference sequence). Trimming pared 5 bases from V and 8 bases from J, leaving 15 bases between. As DNA, the CDR3 is TGTGCCAGCAGTCAACACAGGGTTGGGGGCTACACCTTC. Amino acid sequence: CASSQHRVGGYTF.

This rearrangement joins TRBV27 to TRBJ1-2, with D perhaps TRBD1 (5 bases). Trimming took off 3 bases at V and 4 bases at J, with 12 bases between the two ends. Germline V gives CDR1 MNHEY, CDR2 SMNVEV (reference sequence). This CDR3 comprises 14 residues. This CDR3 is CASSFARGSYGYTF. DNA for the CDR3: TGTGCCAGCAGTTTTGCCCGGGGGAGCTATGGCTACACCTTC.

The rearrangement uses TRBV5-1 and TRBJ2-5; D is unclear. V dropped 3 bases and J dropped 2 bases, with 8 bases sitting between them. The CDR3 runs 13 residues. Germline lookup yields CDR1 SGHRS and CDR2 YFSETQ. The CDR3 nucleotides are TGCGCCAGCAGCTCTTTTGGGCAAGAGACCCAGTACTTC. Protein sequence: CASSSFGQETQYF.

The V gene is TRBV5-1, the J gene TRBJ1-2; 7 bases are a match to TRBD1. Germline CDR1 SGHRS, CDR2 YFSETQ. The V and J ends lost 0 bases and 3 bases, in that order; junction bases with no gene match: 11. The length of the CDR3 is 17 residues. CDR3: CASSLEPGTVIDYGYTF. The CDR3 DNA reads as TGCGCCAGCAGCTTGGAACCCGGGACAGTCATTGACTATGGCTACACCTTC.

The V call is TRBV20-1, the J call TRBJ1-2; D is unclear. Trimming shortened V by 3 bases and J by 6 bases, and 5 bases separated the two germline ends. The germline gives CDR1 DFQATT, CDR2 SNEGSKA (reference sequence). CDR3 size: 10 residues. The chain's CDR3 is CSASRDGYTF. In DNA, the CDR3 is TGCAGTGCTAGTCGGGATGGCTACACCTTC.

About this clone itself: At one end the junction does not follow the germline gene, possibly because of a read error. The genes are TRBV7-7 and TRBJ2-1; 12 bases are a match to TRBD1. CDR1 and CDR2 from the germline V gene are SSHAT and FNYEAQ (reference sequence). This CDR3 is built from 15 residues. CDR3 DNA: TGTGCTAGCAGCGTGGGACAGGGGGCTTCAGGAGAGCAGTTCTTC. It codes for CASSVGQGASGEQFF.

CDR3 in DNA: TGTGCCAGCAGCCTAGCGGGGACCTACAATGAGCAGTTCTTC. Amino acids: CASSLAGTYNEQFF. The chain employs TRBV5-4 and TRBJ2-1; 9 nucleotides match TRBD2. The CDR3 sequence is 14 residues long. Germline CDR1 and CDR2: SGHNT and YYREEE (reference sequence). V shed 4 bases and J 2 bases; nucleotides not matched to a gene: 1.

The V call is TRBV3-1 (or the pseudogene TRBV3-2), the J call TRBJ1-1; TRBD1 aligns across 7 bases. V shed 4 bases and J 8 bases; nucleotides not matched to a gene: 4. Per the germline V gene, CDR1 is LGHDT and CDR2 is YNNKEL (reference sequence). The CDR3 is 12 residues long. Here the CDR3 reads CASSLRGKEAFF. CDR3 DNA sequence: TGTGCCAGCAGCCTCAGGGGGAAGGAAGCTTTCTTT.

The CDR3 DNA follows: TGTGCCAGCAGCTTGCTAGCAGGATCGAACTATGGCTACACCTTC. Translated, it gives CASSLLAGSNYGYTF. The chain carries TRBV5-6 and TRBJ1-2; D remains ambiguous. V was trimmed by 1 base and J by 2 bases, leaving 12 bases between them. CDR1 is SGHDT, CDR2 YYEEEE, per germline. The CDR3 is 15 amino acids.

This clone showed up just a few times. The chain joins TRBV4-1 to TRBJ1-1, with 9 bases matching TRBD1. In germline, CDR1 is MGHRA, CDR2 YSYEKL. The CDR3 is 16 amino acids. V lost 4 bases and J lost 0; bases outside the gene matches: 6. The CDR3 sequence is CASSPGQGTLNTEAFF. The DNA of the CDR3 is TGCGCCAGCAGCCCCGGACAGGGGACGCTGAACACTGAAGCTTTCTTT.

The chain links TRBV10-3 to TRBJ1-2; no firm D call. The germline gives CDR1 ENHRY, CDR2 SYGVKD. The CDR3 is made up of 13 amino acids. V lost 3 bases and J 4 bases, leaving 9 bases between the germline ends. CDR3 nucleotide sequence: TGTGCCATCAGTGAATTGGAGGGCTATGGCTACACCTTC. This encodes CAISELEGYGYTF.

The chain joins TRBV6-1 to TRBJ1-1; D is undetermined. Germline-derived CDR1 and CDR2 are MNHNS and SASEGT. V lost 0 bases, J lost 3 bases, and 11 bases lay in between. The length of the CDR3 is 15 residues. CDR3 DNA: TGTGCCAGCAGTGAAGCAGGGTGGACGTACACTGAAGCTTTCTTT. It encodes CASSEAGWTYTEAFF.

The V and J genes are TRBV29-1 and TRBJ1-1; 9 nucleotides match TRBD1. V lost 3 bases and J lost 4; bases outside the gene matches: 3. Germline CDR1 SQVTM, CDR2 ANQGSEA. CDR3 length: 13 amino acids. The CDR3 coding sequence is TGCAGCGTTGACGGGACAGGGAGCACTGAAGCTTTCTTT. It yields the protein CSVDGTGSTEAFF.

As DNA, the CDR3 is TGCGCCAGCAGCCTCCTTACAGGGCGCAGGGGACAAGAGACCCAGTACTTC. Protein product: CASSLLTGRRGQETQYF. This chain connects TRBV5-1 to TRBJ2-5; a weak D match, TRBD1 (6 bases). Per germline, CDR1 SGHRS and CDR2 YFSETQ. V was shortened by 4 bases and J by 2 bases, with 21 bases between the two germline ends. The CDR3 loop spans 17 amino acids. Drawing the rest from reference TRBV5-1 and TRBJ2-5, the complete variable domain is KAGVTQTPRYLIKTRGQQVTLSCSPISGHRSVSWYQQTPGQGLQFLFEYFSETQRNKGNFPGRFSGRQFSNSRSEMNVSTLELGDSALYLCASSLLTGRRGQETQYFGPGTRLLVL.

The chain employs TRBV18 and TRBJ2-7; no clear D. Trimming removed 5 bases at V and 1 base at J, with 9 bases between. CDR1 KGHSH and CDR2 LQKENI come from the germline V gene. This CDR3 has 13 residues. The CDR3 nucleotides read TGTGCCAGCTCAGGGATTCATTCCTACGAGCAGTACTTC. Amino acids: CASSGIHSYEQYF.

This chain links TRBV10-3 with TRBJ2-7, with D perhaps TRBD1 (5 bases). Trimming took 4 bases from V and 3 from J, leaving 16 bases between them. The length of the CDR3 is 15 residues. The V gene's germline CDR1 is ENHRY and CDR2 SYGVKD. CDR3 nucleotide sequence: TGTGCCATCAGTGGGGGCGCTGAGTTCGGCTACGAGCAGTACTTC. This codes for CAISGGAEFGYEQYF.

The chain uses TRBV12-3 or TRBV12-4 and TRBJ2-7, with D unclear. The CDR3 is made up of 12 amino acids. The ends were cut back, 3 bases at V and 6 bases at J, with 9 bases in the middle. This chain's CDR3 is CASSFEGLEQYF. CDR3 nucleotide sequence: TGTGCCAGCAGTTTTGAAGGGCTCGAGCAGTACTTC.

The chain joins TRBV4-2 to TRBJ2-7, with 9 bases fitting TRBD2. The trim removed 0 bases at V and 0 bases at J, leaving 3 bases unmatched. Looked up from germline, CDR1 is LGHNA and CDR2 is YNFKEQ. The CDR3 runs 16 residues. The CDR3 protein is CASSQDETSGSYEQYF. The DNA of the CDR3 is TGTGCCAGCAGCCAAGATGAGACTAGCGGCTCCTACGAGCAGTACTTC.

The DNA for the CDR3 is TGTGCCACCAGCAGAGTGGGGGCAACCCGCTTGTACCAAGAGACCCAGTACTTC. This sequence encodes CATSRVGATRLYQETQYF. The genes are TRBV15 and TRBJ2-5, with D perhaps matching TRBD1 (6 bases). The CDR3 covers 18 residues. Looked up from germline, CDR1 is LNHNV and CDR2 is YYDKDF (reference sequence). V was shortened by 1 base and J by 0 bases, with 18 bases between the two germline ends.

V and J are TRBV12-5 and TRBJ1-3, with 12 bases aligning to TRBD1. Germline-derived CDR1 and CDR2 are LGHNT and FRNRAP. V was pared by 0 bases and J by 4 bases, with 7 bases of the junction left unmatched. The CDR3 contains 18 residues. The CDR3 DNA sequence: TGTGCTAGTGGTTTGGTACTTCTGGGACAGGGGGCGGGAAACACCATATATTTT. Its protein product is CASGLVLLGQGAGNTIYF.

The V and J genes are TRBV6-1 and TRBJ1-2, with 7 bases that match TRBD1. This CDR3 is 14 amino acids long. J lost 4 bases, V lost 2 bases, and 4 bases had no gene match. Germline values: CDR1 MNHNS, CDR2 SASEGT. The CDR3 loop is CASSERAGGYGYTF. CDR3 bases: TGTGCCAGCAGTGAAAGGGCAGGGGGCTATGGCTACACCTTC.

Details on this clone: Within the sample, other DNA sequences also encode this same CDR3. The genes are TRBV18 and TRBJ1-4; D call uncertain. V was clipped by 6 bases and J by 0 bases, with 8 bases between them. The CDR3 covers 14 residues. Germline V gene sequence: CDR1 KGHSH, CDR2 LQKENI. The CDR3 spells CASSPVATNEKLFF. The CDR3 DNA follows: TGTGCCAGCTCGCCAGTTGCAACTAATGAAAAACTGTTTTTT.

The chain recombines TRBV7-8 with TRBJ2-2, with D possibly being TRBD1 or TRBD2 (5 bases each). Trimming stripped 3 bases from V and 1 base from J, with 9 bases between. This CDR3 region has 15 residues. In germline, CDR1 is SGHVS, CDR2 FQNEAQ. The CDR3 region is CASSFGTMNTGELFF. In DNA, the CDR3 is TGTGCCAGCAGCTTCGGGACCATGAACACCGGGGAGCTGTTTTTT.

The gene calls are TRBV9 and TRBJ2-7; possibly TRBD1 for D (6 bases). The germline V gene encodes CDR1 SGDLS and CDR2 YYNGEE. Trimming took off 0 bases at V and 2 bases at J, with 15 bases between the two ends. The CDR3 is made up of 16 amino acids. The CDR3 loop is CASSVGGGWETYEQYF. The CDR3 DNA follows: TGTGCCAGCAGCGTAGGAGGGGGTTGGGAGACCTACGAGCAGTACTTC. The full variable domain, its missing parts supplied by reference TRBV9 and TRBJ2-7, is DSGVTQTPKHLITATGQRVTLRCSPRSGDLSVYWYQQSLDQGLQFLIQYYNGEERAKGNILERFSAQQFPDLHSELNLSSLELGDSALYFCASSVGGGWETYEQYFGPGTRLTVT.

This clone has just one count. The V and J genes are TRBV6-1 and TRBJ2-1; the match to TRBD1 covers 7 bases. The trim removed 4 bases at V and 7 bases at J, leaving 10 bases unmatched. Germline V gene lookup returns CDR1 MNHNS and CDR2 SASEGT. This CDR3 comprises 15 residues. The CDR3 is CASSVAGTAWNEQFF. The CDR3 bases are TGTGCCAGCAGTGTAGCCGGGACAGCGTGGAATGAGCAGTTCTTC.